The clone carrying this T cell receptor beta chain has a count of ten or more. Preparation of the TCRbeta library was carried out with unique molecular identifiers. Using its own MiXCR run on the PCR reads, TCRdb lists one record per CDR3 protein. This table has fewer than 400,000 distinct CDR3 sequences, roughly 20% appearing once. The record originates from a study of T-cell reconstitution after alpha-beta-depleted transplantation in children. The V gene's germline CDR1 is SGHVS and CDR2 FQNEAQ. The junction had 0 bases not matched to a gene; V was cut back by 1 base and J by 0 bases. The CDR3 runs 16 residues.

The TCR comes from a human donor who donated a stem cell graft to a child with acute myeloid leukemia. This rearrangement joins TRBV7-8 to TRBJ2-7; 13 bases are shared with TRBD2. The sample was PBMCs from the stem cell graft donor, taken from the stem cell graft. CDR3 nucleotide sequence: TGTGCCAGCAGCTTAGGGACTAGCGGGAGCTCCTACGAGCAGTACTTC. This gives the protein CASSLGTSGSSYEQYF. Complete variable domain (other parts from reference TRBV7-8 and TRBJ2-7): GAGVSQSPRYKVAKRGQDVALRCDPISGHVSLFWYQQALGQGPEFLTYFQNEAQLDKSGLPSDRFFAERPEGSVSTLKIQRTQQEDSAVYLCASSLGTSGSSYEQYFGPGTRLTVT.